What follows is one T cell receptor beta chain and its context. Its target antigen remains unknown. No base-level quality is on record; no much larger clone is a single base apart. From the cysteine up to the phenylalanine, the CDR3 has a length of 14 residues. Here the CDR3 DNA is all that survives: 42 bases in frame from base 1. The germline V gene encodes CDR1 SGHAT and CDR2 FQNNGV. Relative to germline, V is missing 7 bases and J is missing 2 bases, with 6 bases of the junction outside any gene match. The library relied on the immunoSEQ multiplex PCR assay. For the multiplex PCR, a mixture combining 60 forward primers for TCR Vbeta segments and 13 reverse primers for TCR Jbeta segments was used. The CDR3 region of rearranged TCR beta genes was amplified from genomic DNA with a multiplex PCR assay. Amplified TCR beta libraries were sequenced as 87-base-pair reads on the Illumina HiSeq System. Turning to the authors' computational methods: In a later analysis, approximately 74 million unique TCR beta chains were counted across the roughly 700 repertoires, and roughly 11 million of these chains were shared by at least two donors. Raw reads were error-corrected and collapsed into unique sequences with a nearest-neighbor algorithm that merged closely related sequences to remove PCR and sequencing errors. Alignment of CDR3 sequences to IMGT reference sequences was used to assign V, D and J gene segments. For a sequence to be retained, a match of at least six nucleotides to both a V gene segment and a J gene segment was required. Rearrangements were classified as productive when the CDR3 lacked stop codons and remained in frame with V and J, and all other rearrangements were classified as non-productive. Following IMGT convention, CDR3 was defined as the stretch from the second conserved V-encoded cysteine up to the conserved J-encoded phenylalanine. Sequences without an unambiguous match to a single V gene segment were excluded from the earlier analysis of almost 600 of the donors. In an earlier analysis of roughly 600 of the donors, a V segment was called functional when productive rearrangements were above 56.7%, and segregating when the standard deviation between donors exceeded 5%. To diagnose cytomegalovirus status from the catalog of TCR beta chain sequences, a statistical classification framework was built. V and J gene assignment, in a later analysis, came from comparing TCR nucleotide sequences with IMGT/GENE-DB human TR gene sequences. In a later analysis, CDR3 sequences and most-parsimonious VDJ recombination scenarios were assigned using the TCRdist pipeline. In a later analysis, each TCR beta chain was defined by its CDR3 amino acid sequence together with its V-gene family, and reads lacking a unique V-gene family were excluded. As a way to deal with suspected cross-contamination and a sequencing artifact, a later analysis dropped roughly 600 nucleotide sequences that were highly shared and had low generation probability. A later analysis calculated a clonal expansion index for each public chain from normalized within-repertoire ranks of inferred template counts. A later analysis computed generation probabilities with a VDJ recombination model fitted to out-of-frame rearrangements, and checked the results against IGoR. In a later analysis, hypergeometric tests were used to score TCR-TCR, TCR-HLA and TCR-CMV co-occurrence, with a repertoire-size bias correction applied to TCR pairs. False discovery rates were estimated in a later analysis by permuting HLA or CMV assignments 20 times. In a later analysis, co-occurring TCRs were grouped with DBSCAN, and TCRdist sequence similarity was added when clustering was performed within HLA-allele-positive subsets. Co-occurrence clustering excluded repertoires with fewer than 30,000 or more than 120,000 public chains, plus five with anomalous nucleotide sharing. Entries here come from immuneACCESS through TCRdb and include only in-frame sequences with V and J called. Some clones fail to appear in such tables; in the studies checked, an unresolved V gene covers under half of the shortfall, and the cause of the remainder is unknown. V and J calls and clone size follow that table, whereas D and trimming were derived from the DNA. This sample is represented by 130,000 or so clones; about 8.5% of them were singletons. The ten top clones hold 4.5% to 5.5% of the sample.

The source of the sample is a study of cytomegalovirus exposure and HLA in healthy donors (TCRdb year 2017). In terms of the full investigation: In an earlier analysis of about 560 of the donors, 276 Gb of sequence data and approximately 120 million unique TCR beta sequences from about 180 million T cells were reported. Genome-wide SNP genotypes for about 60% of the roughly 700 donors were used in a later genetic analysis, which treated that subset as a discovery cohort. The study used immunosequencing to profile the T cell repertoires of more than 650 subjects and linked those repertoires to cytomegalovirus serostatus. All discovery cohort repertoires had been generated on a single sequencing platform. Roughly 5 DR-DQ haplotypes were treated as single units for association and clustering because of strong linkage in the cohort. A later analysis re-analyzed previously published TCR beta repertoires from 550 to 700 donors and added high-resolution HLA genotyping to study TCR occurrence patterns. Across approximately 420 genotyped donors of the cohort, an average of about 240,000 unique TCR beta nucleotide sequences per donor were sequenced, and around 20% of those sequences were non-productive. Besides the first cohort of more than 650 subjects, a separate validation cohort made up of roughly 130 different subjects was used. Among the roughly 410 genotyped donors, more than 70% belonged to the genetic ancestry cluster associated with self-reported Caucasian donors. An early release covering 500 to 750 HLA-typed donors comprised about 290 gigabases of sequencing data and tens of millions of unique TCR sequences. An earlier analysis of approximately 630 of the donors applied high-throughput TCR beta sequencing to assess whether each TCR beta V gene segment acted as functional or pseudogenic. Rather than drawing on any new phenotypic data, the later analysis identified candidate immune exposures from TCR beta sequences and the way those sequences occurred across donors. The study aimed to test whether signatures of past pathogen exposure could be identified by cataloging public T cell receptors. Both class I and class II loci were covered by HLA typing, at four-digit resolution. To predict cytomegalovirus infection status, the study brought together high-throughput TCR immunosequencing, statistical association of individual TCRs with disease status, and machine learning. The number of donors typed differed by locus, with roughly 620-630 for A, B, C, DRB1 and DQB1, around 500 for DQA1, about 610 for DPA1, and about 450 for DPB1. Donor age, sex, ethnicity and CMV serostatus were collected together with the repertoire data. The paper's findings and limits, for the study overall: Roughly uniform sequencing depth across donors was assumed in presence/absence analyses, although this assumption may not hold. A later analysis associated about 17,000 TCR beta sequences with specific HLA alleles at a false discovery rate of 0.05. When HLA alleles, especially DR and DQ, strongly co-occurred, attributing TCR associations to individual alleles was difficult. According to a later analysis, most CMV-associated TCR beta chains appeared to be HLA-restricted, and the HLA associations seemed to be driven largely by CMV exposure. While some public TCRs were present in many individuals, most TCR sequences turned up only very rarely across donors. Because HLA typing was missing for some donors at each locus, association tests included only the typed subset. In a later analysis, TCR association rates were found to vary across HLA loci, with the most associated TCRs seen for DRB1 alleles and the fewest for HLA-C alleles. Fewer than 20 rarely observed V segments, including chromosome 9 orphons, were excluded from the earlier analysis of 550 to 700 of the donors because counts were too low. For the cohort, immune exposure information was limited to CMV serostatus. Three of the identified cytomegalovirus-associated TCR beta chains were confirmed in vitro to be specific for cytomegalovirus antigens. Cytomegalovirus status was reported to be diagnosed by the classifier with high specificity and sensitivity in both the original and validation cohorts. According to the authors, the approach could potentially be generalized to other disease states and immunological phenotypes. This cohort had only TCR beta chains sequenced, and the lack of alpha or paired-chain data limited which features could be detected. In a later genetic analysis, a missense DCLRE1C variant was associated with V-gene and J-gene trimming of TCR beta chains, and the association was replicated in an independent cohort. Because the 87-base-pair reads could not distinguish some IMGT-functional V segments, including TRBV6-2 and TRBV6-3, those segments were excluded. Linkage disequilibrium might explain the correlated functional status among segregating V segments, but an unknown experimental factor could not be excluded. A cluster of highly shared sequence variants was judged likely to represent a technical artifact of the sequencing pipeline. A further reported finding was that TCR beta sequences accurately predicted the HLA-A and HLA-B alleles for most subjects in the first cohort. A total of 150 or so TCR beta chains were listed by the study as associated with cytomegalovirus. According to a later genetic analysis, donors in an Asian-associated ancestry cluster had fewer N-insertions in productive TCRs than the approximately 650-donor mean. An earlier analysis of some 560 of the donors showed that most TCR beta V segments appeared in productive rearrangements either about 87% or about 30% of the time, which broadly matched IMGT annotations. In a later analysis, HLA-associated TCR beta chains were found to be more clonally expanded and to have lower generation probabilities than equally common non-associated chains. In a later analysis, several top co-occurrence clusters were reported to appear linked to parvovirus B19, influenza, CMV and Epstein-Barr virus.

The cohort was made up of roughly 670 healthy bone marrow donors. At the time of sampling, every cohort member was nominally healthy, though immune exposures that went unrecorded were likely present. The donor tested CMV seronegative, placing the donor among the 350 or so seronegative members of the cohort. A peripheral blood sample was collected from each donor, and TCR beta sequencing was performed on peripheral blood mononuclear cells. Genomic DNA was extracted from the blood cell samples with the Qiagen DNeasy Blood Extraction Kit. The rearrangement joined TRBV11-2 to TRBJ1-1; 8 bases in between match TRBD1. The TCR originated in a man in his forties in good health and CMV-seronegative. Sequencing input: PBMCs. In nucleotides, the sequence is TGTGCCAGCACCACCGGACAGGGTAACACTGAAGCTTTCTTT. This encodes CASTTGQGNTEAFF.